Reported below is one TCR beta chain. Its specificity is not known. TCRdb's copy holds only in-frame clones and misses some; the assay was immunoSEQ multiplex PCR. The repertoire holds 150,000 to 200,000 clones, with approximately 94% as singletons. Second-dose timings of about 4 or about 12 weeks were pooled. This sample was taken from a study of T cell responses to AZD1222 COVID-19 vaccine. Findings and limits, study-wide: Clonal diversity may have been underestimated in mostly white British donors. Just a handful of people given AZD1222 tested seropositive at baseline. As reported, nearly half of all spike-specific TCRs target variant regions that are unmutated.

The germline V gene has CDR1 SNHLY and CDR2 FYNNEI. CDR3 length: 14 amino acids. Trimming shortened V by 7 bases and J by 4 bases, and 16 bases separated the two germline ends. The J gene is TRBJ1-2, the V gene TRBV2; no firm D call. This material consisted of peripheral blood, taken 28 days after the second AZD1222 dose. The sequence was obtained from an adult who received the AZD1222 COVID-19 vaccine. The CDR3 protein is CASTERVRTYGYTF. The CDR3 DNA sequence: TGTGCCAGCACGGAAAGAGTTCGTACCTATGGCTACACCTTC.